This T cell receptor (beta chain) was captured in a study of T cell changes during pregnancy in multiple sclerosis. Trimming left V 4 bases short and J 7 bases short, with 11 bases between. Germline V gene data show CDR1 as MNHEY and CDR2 as SMNVEV (reference sequence). This CDR3 contains 12 residues. Clones were sequenced by immunoSEQ multiplex PCR, and TCRdb holds only the in-frame ones, with some missing. The sample includes tens of thousands of clones, about 94% of them seen just once. The clonotype originates from a female donor with multiple sclerosis, enrolled in a pregnancy study. This rearrangement joins TRBV27 to TRBJ2-7, with a possible D match to TRBD2 (6 bases). The sequenced sample was peripheral blood, obtained in the third trimester of pregnancy. The CDR3 DNA is TGTGCCAGCAGTTCGGGAGCTTGGGAGCAGTACTTC. Protein: CASSSGAWEQYF.